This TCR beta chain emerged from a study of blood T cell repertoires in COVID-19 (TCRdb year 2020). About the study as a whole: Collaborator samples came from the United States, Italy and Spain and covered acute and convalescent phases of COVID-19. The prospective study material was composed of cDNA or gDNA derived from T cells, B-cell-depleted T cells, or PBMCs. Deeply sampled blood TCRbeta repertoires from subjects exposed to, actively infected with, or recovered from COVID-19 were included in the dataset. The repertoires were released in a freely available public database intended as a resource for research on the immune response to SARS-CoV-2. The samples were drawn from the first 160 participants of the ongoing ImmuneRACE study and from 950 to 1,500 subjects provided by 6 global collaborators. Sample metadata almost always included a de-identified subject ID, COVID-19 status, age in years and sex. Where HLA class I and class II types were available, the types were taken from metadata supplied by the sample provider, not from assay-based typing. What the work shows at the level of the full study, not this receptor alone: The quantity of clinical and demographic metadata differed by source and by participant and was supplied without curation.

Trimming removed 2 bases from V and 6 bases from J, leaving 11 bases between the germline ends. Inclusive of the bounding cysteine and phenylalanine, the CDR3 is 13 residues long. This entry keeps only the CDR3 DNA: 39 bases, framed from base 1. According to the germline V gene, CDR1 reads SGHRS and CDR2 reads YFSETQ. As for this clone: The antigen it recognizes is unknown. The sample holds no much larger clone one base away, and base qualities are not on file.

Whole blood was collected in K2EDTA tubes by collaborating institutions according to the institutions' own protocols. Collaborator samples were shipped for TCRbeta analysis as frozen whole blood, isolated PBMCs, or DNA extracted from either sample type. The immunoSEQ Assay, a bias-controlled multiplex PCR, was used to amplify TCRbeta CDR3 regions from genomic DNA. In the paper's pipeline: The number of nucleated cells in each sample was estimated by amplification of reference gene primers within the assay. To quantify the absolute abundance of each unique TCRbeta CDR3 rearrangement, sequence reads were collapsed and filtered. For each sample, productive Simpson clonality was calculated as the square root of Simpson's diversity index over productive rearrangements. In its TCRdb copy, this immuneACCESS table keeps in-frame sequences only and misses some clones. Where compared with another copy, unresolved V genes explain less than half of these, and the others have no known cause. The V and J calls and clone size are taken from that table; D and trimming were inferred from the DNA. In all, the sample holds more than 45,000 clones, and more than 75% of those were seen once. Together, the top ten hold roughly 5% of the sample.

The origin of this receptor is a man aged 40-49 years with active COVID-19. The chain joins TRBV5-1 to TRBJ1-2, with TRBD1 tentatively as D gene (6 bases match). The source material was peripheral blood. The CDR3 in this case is CASSLQGDHGYTF. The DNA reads TGCGCCAGCAGCTTACAGGGAGACCATGGCTACACCTTC.